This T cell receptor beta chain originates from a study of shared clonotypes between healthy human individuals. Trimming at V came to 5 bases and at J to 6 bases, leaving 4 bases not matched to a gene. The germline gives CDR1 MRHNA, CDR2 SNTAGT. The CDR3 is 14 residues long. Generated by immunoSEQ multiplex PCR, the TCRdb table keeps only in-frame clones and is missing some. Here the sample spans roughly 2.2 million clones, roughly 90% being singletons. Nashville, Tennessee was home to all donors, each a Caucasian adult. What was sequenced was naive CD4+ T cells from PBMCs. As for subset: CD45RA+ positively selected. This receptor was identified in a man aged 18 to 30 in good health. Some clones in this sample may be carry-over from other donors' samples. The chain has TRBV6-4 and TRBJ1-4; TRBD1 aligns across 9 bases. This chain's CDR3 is CASSPTGGYEKLFF. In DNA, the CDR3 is TGTGCCAGCAGTCCGACAGGGGGTTATGAAAAACTGTTTTTT.